What follows are 31 T cell receptor beta chains derived from one specimen sequenced in a study of blood T cell repertoires in COVID-19. Produced via immunoSEQ multiplex PCR; TCRdb's table is partial and in-frame only. The data show under 50,000 clones, with around four fifths seen just once and around three fifths held by the top ten. The sequencing input was peripheral blood. Receptors were obtained from a man aged 70-80 years with acute or convalescent COVID-19.

V is TRBV6-6 and J is TRBJ1-2; 9 bases align to TRBD1. V shed 5 bases, J shed 3 bases, and the junction held 19 bases outside the gene matches. CDR1 and CDR2 (germline): MNHNY, SVGAGI (reference sequence). The CDR3 contains 19 residues. The CDR3 DNA follows: TGTGCCAGCAGTCCACTGATCTATGGGACAGGGAACACCGACTATGGCTACACCTTC. It specifies CASSPLIYGTGNTDYGYTF.

This rearrangement joins TRBV5-1 to TRBJ1-5; possible D gene TRBD1, 6 bases. Trimming pared 3 bases from V and 0 bases from J, leaving 10 bases between. The CDR3 contains 15 residues. Per germline, CDR1 SGHRS and CDR2 YFSETQ. The CDR3 loop is CASSSAGASNQPQHF. CDR3 DNA: TGCGCCAGCAGCTCGGCAGGGGCTAGCAATCAGCCCCAGCATTTT. Looking up the rest from reference TRBV5-1 and TRBJ1-5 gives the full variable domain: KAGVTQTPRYLIKTRGQQVTLSCSPISGHRSVSWYQQTPGQGLQFLFEYFSETQRNKGNFPGRFSGRQFSNSRSEMNVSTLELGDSALYLCASSSAGASNQPQHFGDGTRLSIL.

The chain has TRBV11-3 and TRBJ2-2, with no clear D. This CDR3 has 15 residues. The V gene's germline CDR1 is SGHNT and CDR2 YENEEA. V was cut by 3 bases and J by 1 base, with 9 bases left in between. The CDR3 DNA reads as TGTGCCAGCAGCTTTCGAGCTGTGAACACCGGGGAGCTGTTTTTT. Amino acids: CASSFRAVNTGELFF.

The chain combines TRBV18 with TRBJ2-7, with 7 bases identical to TRBD1. The CDR3 is made up of 16 amino acids. With 5 bases clipped from V and 2 bases from J, the junction kept 12 bases outside the gene matches. Per germline, CDR1 KGHSH and CDR2 LQKENI. The CDR3 DNA sequence: TGTGCCAGCTCATCCAAAGCCGGGACAGCTACCTACGAGCAGTACTTC. It is translated as CASSSKAGTATYEQYF.

The chain joins TRBV5-1 to TRBJ1-2; 7 nucleotides match TRBD1. With 3 bases clipped from V and 5 bases from J, the junction kept 4 bases outside the gene matches. The CDR3 contains 13 residues. Germline V gene lookup returns CDR1 SGHRS and CDR2 YFSETQ. CDR3 DNA: TGCGCCAGCAGCTCAGGGGGACGATATGGCTACACCTTC. This encodes CASSSGGRYGYTF.

The chain employs TRBV5-6 and TRBJ1-1, with a possible D match to TRBD1 (5 bases). V gave up 6 bases and J gave up 11 bases, with 23 bases separating them. The CDR3 is 14 residues long. The germline V gene has CDR1 SGHDT and CDR2 YYEEEE. DNA of the CDR3: TGTGCCAGCACCACTTGGGGGGGACTCCTCGGGGCTTTCTTT. Protein: CASTTWGGLLGAFF. The variable domain in full, completed from reference TRBV5-6 and TRBJ1-1, reads DAGVTQSPTHLIKTRGQQVTLRCSPKSGHDTVSWYQQALGQGPQFIFQYYEEEERQRGNFPDRFSGHQFPNYSSELNVNALLLGDSALYLCASTTWGGLLGAFFGQGTRLTVV.

This chain links TRBV3-1 (or the pseudogene TRBV3-2) with TRBJ2-3, with TRBD2 matching 12 bases. The germline gives CDR1 LGHDT, CDR2 YNNKEL (reference sequence). The CDR3 is 16 residues long. J was trimmed by 2 bases and V by 4 bases; bases with no gene match: 4. CDR3 bases: TGTGCCAGCAGCCTACGACTAGCGGGAGACACAGATACGCAGTATTTT. This translates into CASSLRLAGDTDTQYF.

This clone has a single count. The CDR3 DNA reads as TGTGCCAGCAGTGAAAACTATGAGCAGTTCTTC. Translating it yields CASSENYEQFF. V and J are TRBV6-1 and TRBJ2-1; no reliable D call. Germline-derived CDR1 and CDR2 are MNHNS and SASEGT. The CDR3 has 11 amino acids. The V end lost 2 bases, the J end lost 8 bases, and 4 bases lay between the germline ends.

This rearrangement joins TRBV28 to TRBJ1-2; 9 positions match TRBD1. The CDR3 length is 18 residues. J was trimmed by 8 bases and V by 6 bases; bases with no gene match: 22. The germline gives CDR1 MDHEN, CDR2 SYDVKM. The DNA of the CDR3 is TGTGCCAGCAGGTCCGACCCGGGACAGGGACCGACCGGCGGGGGCTACACCTTC. Translated, it gives CASRSDPGQGPTGGGYTF.

This clone appeared a few times. This chain uses TRBV5-5 with TRBJ2-2, with D unclear. Germline CDR1 is SGHKS and CDR2 is YYEKEE (reference sequence). Trimming shortened V by 4 bases and J by 0 bases, and 16 bases separated the two germline ends. The CDR3 is 17 residues long. CDR3: CASSASPTASNTGELFF. CDR3 nucleotides: TGTGCCAGCAGCGCGTCACCCACAGCCTCGAACACCGGGGAGCTGTTTTTT.

The V gene is TRBV6-5, the J gene TRBJ1-2; no clear D gene. Trimming took 5 bases from V and 0 from J, leaving 4 bases between them. The CDR3 covers 12 residues. Looked up from germline, CDR1 is MNHEY and CDR2 is SVGAGI. Here the CDR3 reads CASSQSNYGYTF. The CDR3 coding sequence is TGTGCCAGCAGTCAATCTAACTATGGCTACACCTTC.

The J gene is TRBJ2-7, the V gene TRBV5-4, with TRBD2 matching over 8 bases. This CDR3 spans 15 amino acids. CDR1 and CDR2 from the germline V gene are SGHNT and YYREEE (reference sequence). Trimming at V came to 5 bases and at J to 0 bases, leaving 7 bases not matched to a gene. CDR3 bases: TGTGCCAGCAGTCTCCCCGGGACTAGCTCCTACGAGCAGTACTTC. The encoded protein is CASSLPGTSSYEQYF.

This rearrangement joins TRBV12-3 or TRBV12-4 to TRBJ1-1; D call uncertain. V gave up 6 bases and J gave up 0 bases, with 5 bases separating them. CDR3 length equals 12 residues. CDR3 nucleotides: TGTGCCAGCAGAAAGCTGAACACTGAAGCTTTCTTT. It codes for CASRKLNTEAFF.

The rearrangement joins TRBV28 to TRBJ1-3, with 9 bases matching TRBD1. V lost 6 bases to trimming and J lost 7 bases; unmatched junction nucleotides: 10. CDR1 and CDR2 from the germline V gene are MDHEN and SYDVKM. CDR3 size: 15 residues. The CDR3 nucleotides are TGTGCCAGCAGCGAAACAGGGGGCGGAATTAACACCATATATTTT. Its translation: CASSETGGGINTIYF.

V and J are TRBV9 and TRBJ1-6, with TRBD1 matching over 8 bases. V dropped 4 bases and J dropped 6; count of bases not matched to a gene: 6. The germline gives CDR1 SGDLS, CDR2 YYNGEE. The CDR3 totals 15 residues. The CDR3 DNA sequence: TGTGCCAGCAGCACCATTGGACAGGGTAATTCACCCCTCCACTTT. Its translation: CASSTIGQGNSPLHF.

V is TRBV18 and J is TRBJ2-7, with 7 bases identical to TRBD2. This CDR3 has 15 residues. J lost 2 bases, V lost 1 base, and 5 bases had no gene match. Germline CDR1 and CDR2: KGHSH and LQKENI. The CDR3 spells CASSPQSGAAYEQYF. The CDR3 DNA reads TGTGCCAGCTCACCACAGAGCGGGGCGGCCTACGAGCAGTACTTC.

The chain has TRBV7-3 and TRBJ1-4, with D possibly matching TRBD1 (6 bases). Looked up from germline, CDR1 is SGHTA and CDR2 is FQGTGA. V was shortened by 0 bases and J by 3 bases, with 11 bases between the two germline ends. The CDR3 has 16 amino acids. Here the CDR3 reads CASSLTGPGANEKLFF. As DNA, the CDR3 is TGTGCCAGCAGCTTAACAGGGCCAGGGGCTAATGAAAAACTGTTTTTT.

The genes are TRBV6-5 and TRBJ2-7, with unresolved D. Trimming cost V 6 bases and J 0 bases, with 6 bases left between them. This CDR3 contains 12 residues. CDR1 and CDR2 (germline): MNHEY, SVGAGI. The CDR3, as DNA: TGTGCCAGCAGGAGCGACTCCTACGAGCAGTACTTC. As protein: CASRSDSYEQYF.

The chain carries TRBV2 and TRBJ1-2; D perhaps matches TRBD1 (5 bases). V gave up 8 bases and J gave up 6 bases, with 16 bases separating them. The CDR3 length is 13 residues. CDR1 is SNHLY and CDR2 is FYNNEI in the germline V gene. CDR3 DNA sequence: TGTGCCAGCCAGGGTCGGGGGAGCGATGGCTACACCTTC. Protein sequence: CASQGRGSDGYTF.

The chain employs TRBV7-2 and TRBJ2-1; TRBD1 is a possible D gene (5 bases). The CDR3 contains 15 residues. V shed 1 base and J shed 0 bases, with 7 bases lying between them. The germline CDR1 and CDR2 sequences are SGHTA and FQGNSA. CDR3 residues: CASSLDQGSYNEQFF. The CDR3 nucleotides read TGTGCCAGCAGCTTAGACCAGGGCTCCTACAATGAGCAGTTCTTC.

This chain links TRBV15 with TRBJ1-2; 8 bases agree with TRBD1. Germline V CDR1 and CDR2: LNHNV, YYDKDF (reference sequence). J gave up 4 bases and V 1 base, and 2 bases lay outside the gene matches. The CDR3 consists of 14 residues. The CDR3 sequence is CATSRVDRVYGYTF. CDR3 nucleotide sequence: TGTGCCACCAGCAGAGTGGACAGGGTCTATGGCTACACCTTC.

The gene calls are TRBV5-1 and TRBJ1-3; D remains ambiguous. The germline gives CDR1 SGHRS, CDR2 YFSETQ. The CDR3 is 16 residues long. With 0 bases removed from V and 0 bases from J, the gap between germline ends came to 10 bases. The CDR3 here is CASSLAGDFSGNTIYF. The CDR3 DNA follows: TGCGCCAGCAGCTTGGCCGGGGATTTCTCTGGAAACACCATATATTTT.

The chain joins TRBV24-1 to TRBJ1-4; no clear D. V shed 5 bases and J shed 8 bases, with 11 bases lying between them. Germline-derived CDR1 and CDR2 are KGHDR and SFDVKD. The CDR3 contains 13 residues. In DNA, the CDR3 is TGTGCCACCAGTGCCGGCTTGGGCGAAAAACTGTTTTTT. This translates into CATSAGLGEKLFF.

The chain couples TRBV7-2 to TRBJ1-1; TRBD1 matches 7 bases. The germline gives CDR1 SGHTA, CDR2 FQGNSA. Trimming took 1 base from V and 0 from J; bases not matched to a gene: 5. The CDR3 extends over 16 amino acids. CDR3 bases: TGTGCCAGCAGCTTAGAAGGGACAGACATGAACACTGAAGCTTTCTTT. It translates to CASSLEGTDMNTEAFF.

This chain uses TRBV7-2 with TRBJ1-2; a weak D match, TRBD1 (5 bases). V lost 8 bases to trimming and J lost 4 bases, with 14 bases between them. The CDR3 sequence is 13 residues long. Germline V gene sequence: CDR1 SGHTA, CDR2 FQGNSA. DNA of the CDR3: TGTGCCAGCGAGGAGGGACCCTCCTATGGCTACACCTTC. This gives the protein CASEEGPSYGYTF.

The chain couples TRBV9 to TRBJ1-6, with D perhaps matching TRBD1 (5 bases). Trimming pared 10 bases from V and 10 bases from J, leaving 12 bases between. Germline V gene lookup returns CDR1 SGDLS and CDR2 YYNGEE. The CDR3 totals 11 residues. As DNA, the CDR3 is TGTGCCTTGCGGGGGAGATCACCCCTCCACTTT. Its translation is CALRGRSPLHF. The full variable domain, rest sourced from reference TRBV9 and TRBJ1-6, is DSGVTQTPKHLITATGQRVTLRCSPRSGDLSVYWYQQSLDQGLQFLIQYYNGEERAKGNILERFSAQQFPDLHSELNLSSLELGDSALYFCALRGRSPLHFGNGTRLTVT.

The rearrangement links TRBV5-1 to TRBJ1-6; 9 bases map to TRBD1. CDR1 SGHRS and CDR2 YFSETQ come from the germline V gene. The CDR3 contains 14 residues. With 4 bases clipped from V and 6 bases from J, the junction kept 2 bases outside the gene matches. CDR3 sequence (DNA): TGCGCCAGCAGCCTGGGACAGGGTAATTCACCCCTCCACTTT. As protein: CASSLGQGNSPLHF.

This clone showed up just once. The chain links TRBV9 to TRBJ2-7, with 9 bases identical to TRBD1. The CDR3 is 14 residues long. The V and J ends lost 2 bases and 5 bases, in that order; junction bases with no gene match: 5. Germline lookup yields CDR1 SGDLS and CDR2 YYNGEE. The CDR3 coding sequence is TGTGCCAGCAGCGTCACAGGGGGCAAGGACGAGCAGTACTTC. Protein: CASSVTGGKDEQYF. Looking up the rest from reference TRBV9 and TRBJ2-7 gives the full variable domain: DSGVTQTPKHLITATGQRVTLRCSPRSGDLSVYWYQQSLDQGLQFLIQYYNGEERAKGNILERFSAQQFPDLHSELNLSSLELGDSALYFCASSVTGGKDEQYFGPGTRLTVT.

The V call is TRBV23-1, the J call TRBJ1-6; TRBD1 is a possible D gene (6 bases). TRBV23-1 is an open reading frame, and its role is uncertain. V lost 0 bases and J 6 bases, leaving 12 bases between the germline ends. This CDR3 spans 16 amino acids. Written as DNA, the CDR3 is TGCGCCAGCAGTCAATCGGGAGTCAGGGGTAATTCACCCCTCCACTTT. This sequence encodes CASSQSGVRGNSPLHF.

The gene calls are TRBV9 and TRBJ1-3; D possibly corresponds to TRBD1 (6 bases). Germline values: CDR1 SGDLS, CDR2 YYNGEE. The CDR3 has 14 residues. V lost 0 bases to trimming and J lost 4 bases, with 8 bases between them. The CDR3 reads CASSVDGGGNTIYF. CDR3 DNA: TGTGCCAGCAGCGTAGATGGGGGCGGAAACACCATATATTTT. The entire variable domain, with the rest obtained from reference TRBV9 and TRBJ1-3, is as follows: DSGVTQTPKHLITATGQRVTLRCSPRSGDLSVYWYQQSLDQGLQFLIQYYNGEERAKGNILERFSAQQFPDLHSELNLSSLELGDSALYFCASSVDGGGNTIYFGEGSWLTVV.

The V gene is TRBV5-4, the J gene TRBJ1-2; 7 positions agree with TRBD1. Looked up from germline, CDR1 is SGHNT and CDR2 is YYREEE (reference sequence). V was clipped by 4 bases and J by 7 bases; unmatched bases: 13. The CDR3 covers 15 residues. The CDR3 DNA sequence: TGTGCCAGCAGCCCACTGGGACAGTCTCTTTTTGGCTACACCTTC. It translates to CASSPLGQSLFGYTF.